This T cell receptor (beta chain) stems from a study of OX40 agonist ivuxolimab in advanced cancers. For the study at large: Of mixed ages from 23 to 79 and averaging around 60 years, the group was about 86% male. General observations from the study: Low normalized T-cell clonal expansion also characterized some of the nonresponders. CD8+ T cells were the subset that, on average, had more expanded clones than CD4+.

Profiled with immunoSEQ multiplex PCR; TCRdb holds only in-frame clones, not every one. The sample contains 52,000 or so clones, less than 85% of which appear only once. With regard to this clone: Its antigen is still unknown.

Germline values: CDR1 SGHDN, CDR2 FVKESK. The CDR3 runs 14 residues. V trimming: 4 bases; J trimming: 10 bases; junction bases outside the gene matches: 12. The sequences come from CD4+ or CD8+ T cells sorted from blood, collected in a trial of the OX40 agonist ivuxolimab. The chain joins TRBV14 to TRBJ1-2; 7 bases agree with TRBD1. The TCR comes from an adult with an advanced solid tumor such as melanoma, head and neck, liver or kidney cancer. Written as DNA, the CDR3 is TGTGCCAGCAGCCGCCTGACAGGGCGGGGGGACTACACCTTC. Amino acid sequence: CASSRLTGRGDYTF.